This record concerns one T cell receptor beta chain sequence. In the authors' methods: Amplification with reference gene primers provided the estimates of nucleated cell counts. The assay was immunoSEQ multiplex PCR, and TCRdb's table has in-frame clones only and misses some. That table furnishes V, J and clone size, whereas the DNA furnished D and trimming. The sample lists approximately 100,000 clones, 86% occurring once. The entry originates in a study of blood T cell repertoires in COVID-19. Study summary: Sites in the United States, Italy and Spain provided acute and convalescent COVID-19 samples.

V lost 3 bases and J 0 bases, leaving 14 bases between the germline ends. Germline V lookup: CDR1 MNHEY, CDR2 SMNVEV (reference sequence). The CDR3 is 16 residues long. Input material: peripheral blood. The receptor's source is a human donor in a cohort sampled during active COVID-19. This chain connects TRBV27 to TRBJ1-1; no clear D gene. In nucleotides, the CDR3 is TGTGCCAGCAGTTTTTCGCCAGGTGCCATGAACACTGAAGCTTTCTTT. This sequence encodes CASSFSPGAMNTEAFF.